Only one count was recorded for the clone carrying this T cell receptor (beta chain). The data originate from a study of blood T cell repertoires in COVID-19. TCRdb's table, derived via immunoSEQ multiplex PCR, lists solely in-frame clones and lacks some. The sample records roughly 100,000 clones, about nine tenths being singletons. CDR1 is LNHDA and CDR2 is SQIVND in the germline V gene (reference sequence). The junction had 8 bases not matched to a gene; V was cut back by 9 bases and J by 5 bases. The CDR3 loop spans 13 amino acids. This chain uses TRBV19 with TRBJ2-7; 9 bases align to TRBD1. The sequenced material came from peripheral blood. The TCR sequence derives from a woman in her fifties or sixties with COVID-19, enrolled during active disease. CDR3 sequence reads: CASRGTGTNEQYF. Here the CDR3 DNA reads TGTGCCAGCCGAGGGACAGGGACGAACGAGCAGTACTTC.